This T cell receptor beta chain came from a study of blood T cell repertoires in COVID-19. With 4 bases clipped from V and 7 bases from J, the junction kept 7 bases outside the gene matches. The germline CDR1 and CDR2 sequences are SGHTA and FQGNSA. This CDR3 comprises 17 residues. As handled by the study authors: Reference gene primer amplification gave estimated nucleated cell counts. Assay: immunoSEQ multiplex PCR; the TCRdb copy retains only in-frame clones and omits some. From that table come the V and J calls and clone size; the DNA was used to work out D and trimming. Here the sample spans roughly 100,000 clones, roughly 87% being singletons.

This clonotype was obtained from a woman of 80 years or more in a cohort sampled during active COVID-19. The chain combines TRBV7-2 with TRBJ2-2; 15 positions match TRBD2. The sample taken for sequencing was peripheral blood. In DNA, the CDR3 is TGTGCCAGCAGCTCCGGACTAGCGGGAGGGCTGGGCGGGGAGCTGTTTTTT. Its protein product is CASSSGLAGGLGGELFF.